The T cell receptor (beta chain) described here comes from a study of blood T cell repertoires in COVID-19. Background on the study: Spain, Italy and the United States supplied samples that represented acute and convalescent COVID-19.

Trimming removed 4 bases from V and 2 bases from J, with 12 bases in between. From germline, CDR1 is SGHNT and CDR2 YYREEE (reference sequence). The CDR3 has 14 residues. This clone was seen more than once but under ten times. Per the original methods: How many nucleated cells were present was estimated from reference gene primer amplification. Produced via immunoSEQ multiplex PCR; TCRdb's table is partial and in-frame only. The D gene and trimming were derived from the DNA, and the V and J assignments and clone size from that table. The table shows approximately 340,000 clones, with about 91% occurring only once.

The receptor was derived from a man under 40 with COVID-19, enrolled during active disease. The chain employs TRBV5-4 and TRBJ1-1; unclear D gene. The sample taken for sequencing was peripheral blood. The CDR3 protein is CASSPRTGNTEAFF. The CDR3 DNA is TGTGCCAGCAGCCCACGGACTGGAAACACTGAAGCTTTCTTT.